The 4 T cell receptor beta chains in this list originate from one sample, sequenced in a study of Graves' ophthalmopathy and Graves' hyperthyroidism. Investigators amplified TCR beta CDR3 regions from RNA transcripts. Investigators did first-round RT-PCR with HTBI primers, then second-round multiplex PCR. One entry per CDR3 protein results from TCRdb running MiXCR on the multiplex PCR reads. The sample carries almost 750,000 distinct CDR3 sequences, 40% recorded once. The sequenced sample was peripheral blood. Source of these receptors: an adult man with Graves' ophthalmopathy.

In its sample, this clonotype was seen a few times. This chain links TRBV19 with TRBJ1-1, with 8 bases aligning to TRBD1. Trimming cost V 7 bases and J 4 bases; bases outside gene matches: 5. CDR3 length: 13 residues. Germline values: CDR1 LNHDA, CDR2 SQIVND (reference sequence). The CDR3 protein is CASKRQGTTEAFF. In DNA form, the CDR3 reads TGTGCCAGTAAACGACAGGGGACCACTGAAGCTTTCTTT.

This clonotype was detected only once. A clone one base away is much larger, so this may be a read error. The chain uses TRBV10-3 and TRBJ1-5; tentative D call: TRBD1 (5 bases). V was cut by 1 base and J by 7 bases, with 17 bases left in between. The CDR3 spans 16 residues. CDR1 and CDR2 (germline): ENHRY, SYGVKD. The CDR3 sequence: CAISEFGLAGKQPQHF. The CDR3 region has the DNA TGTGCCATCAGTGAGTTTGGTTTGGCAGGGAAACAGCCCCAGCATTTT.

About this clonotype: The junction departs from germline at one end; a sequencing error may be responsible. The CDR3 is CASSQQGGPGELFF. The CDR3 bases are TGCGCCAGCAGCCAACAGGGAGGCCCCGGGGAGCTGTTTTTT. The rearrangement joins TRBV7-3 to TRBJ2-2; TRBD1 or TRBD2 may be the D gene (6 bases each). This CDR3 spans 14 amino acids. From germline, CDR1 is SGHTA and CDR2 FQGTGA.

The gene calls are TRBV19 and TRBJ1-4; TRBD1 might be the D (5 bases). V lost 2 bases and J lost 7, with 17 bases in between. This CDR3 has 16 residues. Per the germline V gene, CDR1 is LNHDA and CDR2 is SQIVND (reference sequence). CDR3 in DNA: TGTGCCAGTAGTATACGGTCAGTCGGGGGGATTGAAAAACTGTTTTTT. Amino acids: CASSIRSVGGIEKLFF.